A selection of T cell receptor beta chains follows, all from one sample in a study of blood T cells in healthy people across ages. Using its own MiXCR run on the 5' RACE reads, TCRdb lists one record per CDR3 protein. The data show about 1.8 million distinct CDR3 sequences, about 49% seen once. Sample: blood. The receptors here all came from a woman in her thirties or forties in good health. The CDR3 runs from the conserved cysteine through the conserved F or W. A D gene is named only where the DNA matches it firmly. Only part of the rows carry a size: once, few, many, or a class if the clone is expanded.

D: -
size: few
J: TRBJ1-2
V: TRBV15
DNA: TGTGCCACCAGCCCAGGAATGGGAGACAAAATCTATGGCTACACCTTC
CDR3: CATSPGMGDKIYGYTF

D: -
size: -
J: TRBJ2-1
V: TRBV6-1
DNA: TGTGCCAGCAGTGATCTAGGGGCCGGCCAAGAGACCCAGTTCTTC
CDR3: CASSDLGAGQETQFF

D: -
size: -
J: TRBJ2-1
V: TRBV4-3
DNA: TGCGCCAGCAGCCAAGCGAGTGATTACAATGAGCAGTTCTTC
CDR3: CASSQASDYNEQFF

D: TRBD1
size: few
J: TRBJ2-7
V: TRBV10-3
DNA: TGTGCCATCAGTGGGGGGGACAGGGACTACGAGCAGTACTTC
CDR3: CAISGGDRDYEQYF

D: TRBD2
size: few
J: TRBJ2-3
V: TRBV6-6
DNA: TGTGCCAGCAGTTACGGCGGGGGGGCAGCAGATACGCAGTATTTT
CDR3: CASSYGGGAADTQYF

D: -
size: -
J: TRBJ1-2
V: TRBV6-5
DNA: TGTGCCAGCAGTTCCCCCACATCGGTACCTGGCTACACCTTC
CDR3: CASSSPTSVPGYTF

D: -
size: -
J: TRBJ1-2
V: TRBV2
DNA: TGTGCCAGCAGTGAATGGTCCTCAAAAGGGGGCTATGGCTACACCTTC
CDR3: CASSEWSSKGGYGYTF

D: -
size: -
J: TRBJ2-1
V: TRBV12-3/TRBV12-4
DNA: TGTGCCAGCAGTTTGGGCAGGCTCTACAATGAGCAGTTCTTC
CDR3: CASSLGRLYNEQFF

D: TRBD2
size: -
J: TRBJ2-1
V: TRBV20-1
DNA: TGCAGTGCTAGAGGGGGTAGCGGGGGGAGTTCCTACAATGAGCAGTTCTTC
CDR3: CSARGGSGGSSYNEQFF

D: TRBD1
size: -
J: TRBJ1-1
V: TRBV20-1
DNA: TGCAGTGCTAGACGACCTCGCGCGGGACCGGACAGGGCATCTGAAGCTTTCTTT
CDR3: CSARRPRAGPDRASEAFF

D: TRBD1
size: -
J: TRBJ1-6
V: TRBV5-1
DNA: TGCGCCAGCAGCTTGGCCACAGGGGGCGAACCCCTCCACTTT
CDR3: CASSLATGGEPLHF

D: -
size: -
J: TRBJ1-2
V: TRBV7-2
DNA: TGTGCCAGCCGGGACAACTATTTGGATGGCTACACCTTC
CDR3: CASRDNYLDGYTF

D: TRBD1
size: -
J: TRBJ2-5
V: TRBV4-3
DNA: TGCGCCAGCAGCCGTGGACAGGGCTACCAAGAGACCCAGTACTTC
CDR3: CASSRGQGYQETQYF

D: -
size: few
J: TRBJ2-1
V: TRBV4-1
DNA: TGCGCCAGCAGCCAAGTCTCGGGACTCTCCGACAATGAGCAGTTCTTC
CDR3: CASSQVSGLSDNEQFF

D: -
size: few
J: TRBJ2-1
V: TRBV9
DNA: TGTGCCAGCAGCGTAGAGGGGGGGAGAACCTACAATGAGCAGTTCTTC
CDR3: CASSVEGGRTYNEQFF

D: TRBD1
size: many
J: TRBJ2-7
V: TRBV6-5
DNA: TGTGCCAGCAGCAAAACAGGGGACTACGAGCAGTACTTC
CDR3: CASSKTGDYEQYF

D: -
size: -
J: TRBJ2-3
V: TRBV29-1
DNA: TGCAGCACAGCCCCGTGGGCGACTAGTTCGATAAATACGCAGTATTTT
CDR3: CSTAPWATSSINTQYF

D: -
size: few
J: TRBJ2-7
V: TRBV5-1
DNA: TGCGCCAGCAGCTTGACAGGGCTGTATCCCTACGAGCAGTACTTC
CDR3: CASSLTGLYPYEQYF

D: TRBD1
size: -
J: TRBJ2-3
V: TRBV7-9
DNA: TGTGCCAGCACCCCCGGACAGGCAGATACGCAGTATTTT
CDR3: CASTPGQADTQYF

D: -
size: few
J: TRBJ2-1
V: TRBV9
DNA: TGTGCCAGCACCTACCGTCCGAGCAATGAGCAGTTCTTC
CDR3: CASTYRPSNEQFF

D: -
size: -
J: TRBJ2-1
V: TRBV20-1
DNA: TGCAGTGCTATCCACAATAGCTTCGGGGCGCATGAGCAGTTCTTC
CDR3: CSAIHNSFGAHEQFF

D: TRBD1
size: -
J: TRBJ2-7
V: TRBV4-2
DNA: TGTGCCAGCAGCCAAGAGCAGGGGGCGGATGAGCAGTACTTC
CDR3: CASSQEQGADEQYF

D: -
size: -
J: TRBJ2-4
V: TRBV14
DNA: TGTGCCAGCAGCCAACACGGGGTAGTAAACATTCAGTACTTC
CDR3: CASSQHGVVNIQYF

D: -
size: -
J: TRBJ2-7
V: TRBV28
DNA: TGTGCCAGCATCCGATCCAACGAGCAGTACTTC
CDR3: CASIRSNEQYF

D: TRBD2
size: -
J: TRBJ2-7
V: TRBV9
DNA: TGTGCCAGCAGCCCTCAGCGGGGGGGTCTGGGCGAGCAGTACTTC
CDR3: CASSPQRGGLGEQYF

D: -
size: -
J: TRBJ2-3
V: TRBV6-1
DNA: TGTGCCAGCAGTGAGGGCTTATTCCAGGGGCCCACAGATACGCAGTATTTT
CDR3: CASSEGLFQGPTDTQYF

D: TRBD2
size: -
J: TRBJ2-1
V: TRBV5-1
DNA: TGCGCCAGCAGCACGGGGCGGATTTGGGGGGAGGGTTTCGATGAGCAGTTCTTC
CDR3: CASSTGRIWGEGFDEQFF

D: -
size: -
J: TRBJ1-4
V: TRBV7-2
DNA: TGTGCCAGCAGCCACACCACCTGGGACGGTAGACACCTAAATGAAAAACTGTTTTTT
CDR3: CASSHTTWDGRHLNEKLFF

D: TRBD1
size: -
J: TRBJ1-4
V: TRBV9
DNA: TGTGCCAGCAGCGTAGGCCGGACAGGGGATGAAAAACTGTTTTTT
CDR3: CASSVGRTGDEKLFF

D: TRBD2
size: -
J: TRBJ2-3
V: TRBV4-2
DNA: TGTGCCAGCAGCCAAGAAGGACCTAGCGGGGGGGGCGGGACAGATACGCAGTATTTT
CDR3: CASSQEGPSGGGGTDTQYF

D: -
size: -
J: TRBJ2-3
V: TRBV2
DNA: TGTGCCAGCAGGGGAGGCCAACACACAGATACGCAGTATTTT
CDR3: CASRGGQHTDTQYF

D: TRBD2
size: few
J: TRBJ2-5
V: TRBV6-5
DNA: TGTGCCAGCAGTTACTCAGACCCCCGAGGCCGACTAGCGGGGCATCAAGAGACCCAGTACTTC
CDR3: CASSYSDPRGRLAGHQETQYF

D: TRBD2
size: -
J: TRBJ2-7
V: TRBV20-1
DNA: TGCAGTGCTGCGGGACTAGCGGGCGAGCAGTACTTC
CDR3: CSAAGLAGEQYF

D: TRBD2
size: -
J: TRBJ2-3
V: TRBV29-1
DNA: TGCAGCGTTGCGCGGGGGACTAGCACAGATACGCAGTATTTT
CDR3: CSVARGTSTDTQYF

D: TRBD1
size: -
J: TRBJ2-5
V: TRBV29-1
DNA: TGCAGCGTTGGAGATGACAGGGGGGAGACCCAGTACTTC
CDR3: CSVGDDRGETQYF

D: -
size: few
J: TRBJ2-5
V: TRBV20-1
DNA: TGCAGTGCTAACCCAGGGGATCGAGAGACCCAGTACTTC
CDR3: CSANPGDRETQYF

D: -
size: -
J: TRBJ2-1
V: TRBV5-6
DNA: TGTGCCAGCAGCTTGGTCCGGGACCCGGGGAATGAGCAGTTCTTC
CDR3: CASSLVRDPGNEQFF

D: -
size: -
J: TRBJ2-5
V: TRBV4-3
DNA: TGCGCCAGCAGCCAATCGGGGGCACAGGAGAGGGAGACCCAGTACTTC
CDR3: CASSQSGAQERETQYF

D: TRBD2
size: few
J: TRBJ2-5
V: TRBV6-6
DNA: TGTGCCGGCAGTCTAGCGGGGGGGAGAGAGACCCAGTACTTC
CDR3: CAGSLAGGRETQYF

D: -
size: once
J: TRBJ2-5
V: TRBV20-1
DNA: TGCAGTGCTAGAGAGGTCGGGACGGAGACCCAGTACTTC
CDR3: CSAREVGTETQYF

D: TRBD1
size: few
J: TRBJ2-1
V: TRBV2
DNA: TGTGCCAGCGACCCCCTCTTTGACAGGGACGAGTTCTTC
CDR3: CASDPLFDRDEFF

D: -
size: -
J: TRBJ2-5
V: TRBV6-2/TRBV6-3
DNA: TGTGCCAGCAGACTTGACAGGGAGGTCGCCAAGACCCAGTACTTC
CDR3: CASRLDREVAKTQYF

D: -
size: -
J: TRBJ2-3
V: TRBV4-1
DNA: TGCGCCAGCAGCCAAGATCAGGGGTTCACAGATACGCAGTATTTT
CDR3: CASSQDQGFTDTQYF

D: -
size: once
J: TRBJ1-4
V: TRBV7-2
DNA: TGTGCCAGCAGCTGGACTCGGGCAACTAATGAAAAACTGTTTTTT
CDR3: CASSWTRATNEKLFF

D: TRBD1
size: -
J: TRBJ2-1
V: TRBV12-3/TRBV12-4
DNA: TGTGCCAGCAGTGTCGGGACAGGGGATGAGCAGTTCTTC
CDR3: CASSVGTGDEQFF

D: -
size: few
J: TRBJ2-5
V: TRBV9
DNA: TGTGCCAGCAGCGTAGCGGTAGGCCAAGAGACCCAGTACTTC
CDR3: CASSVAVGQETQYF

D: -
size: -
J: TRBJ2-7
V: TRBV6-1
DNA: TGTGCCAGCAGTGAAGGAGTGGGGGGATCCTACGAGCAGTACTTC
CDR3: CASSEGVGGSYEQYF

D: TRBD1
size: few
J: TRBJ2-5
V: TRBV11-2
DNA: TGTGCCAGCAGCTTAGTATTCAGGGGGCAAGAGACCCAGTACTTC
CDR3: CASSLVFRGQETQYF

D: -
size: -
J: TRBJ2-5
V: TRBV6-6
DNA: TGTGCCAGCAGTTACTCTGAAGGGGAAGAGACCCAGTACTTC
CDR3: CASSYSEGEETQYF

D: TRBD2
size: -
J: TRBJ2-1
V: TRBV4-2
DNA: TGTGCCAGCAGCCAAGAGAGAGCGGGGGCTGAGCAGTTCTTC
CDR3: CASSQERAGAEQFF